Below, 5 T cell receptor beta chains from the same sample are listed, as sequenced in a study of shared clonotypes between healthy human individuals. TCRdb's copy holds only in-frame clones and misses some; the assay was immunoSEQ multiplex PCR. The table shows fewer than 200,000 clones, with 66% occurring only once. What was sequenced was memory CD4+ T cells sorted from blood. Subset noted: CD45RA-negative fraction. Receptor source: a man aged 30 to 39 in good health.

Turning to this clone: The same CDR3 can be traced to other DNA sequences in this sample. The chain is built from TRBV7-8 and TRBJ1-1; TRBD1 is a possible D gene (6 bases). The germline V gene encodes CDR1 SGHVS and CDR2 FQNEAQ. With 3 bases removed from V and 1 base from J, the gap between germline ends came to 6 bases. The CDR3 has 13 amino acids. The CDR3 DNA follows: TGTGCCAGCAGCTTGGACAGGAACACTGAAGCTTTCTTT. This translates into CASSLDRNTEAFF.

The genes are TRBV29-1 and TRBJ2-1; possibly TRBD2 for D (6 bases). The V end lost 4 bases, the J end lost 0 bases, and 13 bases lay between the germline ends. The CDR3 has 15 amino acids. The V gene's germline CDR1 is SQVTM and CDR2 ANQGSEA. The CDR3 region is CSVGHLALSYNEQFF. Written as DNA, the CDR3 is TGCAGCGTTGGGCATCTAGCGCTCTCCTACAATGAGCAGTTCTTC.

The chain uses TRBV5-1 and TRBJ1-4; 10 nucleotides align to TRBD1. Germline CDR1 and CDR2: SGHRS and YFSETQ. The CDR3 is 20 amino acids. Trimming at V came to 4 bases and at J to 6 bases, leaving 21 bases not matched to a gene. The CDR3 loop reads CASSRLSGTGDRDSDEKLFF. The DNA for the CDR3 is TGCGCCAGCAGCCGTTTATCCGGGACAGGGGATCGGGATTCGGATGAAAAACTGTTTTTT.

The genes are TRBV7-8 and TRBJ1-1; D not certain. There are 13 residues in the CDR3. Trimming removed 1 base from V and 8 bases from J, with 11 bases in between. Germline CDR1 is SGHVS and CDR2 is FQNEAQ. CDR3 bases: TGTGCCAGCAGCTTAGGATTCGGGGTCGAAGCTTTCTTT. It specifies CASSLGFGVEAFF.

This clone turned up a few times. The V and J genes are TRBV11-3 and TRBJ2-7; D remains ambiguous. The germline V gene encodes CDR1 SGHNT and CDR2 YENEEA. The CDR3 length is 13 residues. Trimming took off 0 bases at V and 6 bases at J, with 9 bases between the two ends. The CDR3 region is CASSLDRWGEQYF. The CDR3 DNA reads as TGTGCCAGCAGCTTAGATCGGTGGGGCGAGCAGTACTTC.